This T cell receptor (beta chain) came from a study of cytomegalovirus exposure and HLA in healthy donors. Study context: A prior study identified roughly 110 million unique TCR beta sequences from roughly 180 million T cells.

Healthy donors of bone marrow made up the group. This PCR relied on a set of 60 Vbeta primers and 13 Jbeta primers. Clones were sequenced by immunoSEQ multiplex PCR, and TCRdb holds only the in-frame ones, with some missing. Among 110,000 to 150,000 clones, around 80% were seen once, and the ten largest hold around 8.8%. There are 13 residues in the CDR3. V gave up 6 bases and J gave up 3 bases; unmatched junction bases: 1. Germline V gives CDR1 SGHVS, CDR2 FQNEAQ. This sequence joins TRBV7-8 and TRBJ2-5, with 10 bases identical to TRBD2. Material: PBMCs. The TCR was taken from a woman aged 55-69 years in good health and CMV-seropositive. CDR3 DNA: TGTGCCAGCAGGCTAGCGGGAGAAGAGACCCAGTACTTC. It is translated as CASRLAGEETQYF.